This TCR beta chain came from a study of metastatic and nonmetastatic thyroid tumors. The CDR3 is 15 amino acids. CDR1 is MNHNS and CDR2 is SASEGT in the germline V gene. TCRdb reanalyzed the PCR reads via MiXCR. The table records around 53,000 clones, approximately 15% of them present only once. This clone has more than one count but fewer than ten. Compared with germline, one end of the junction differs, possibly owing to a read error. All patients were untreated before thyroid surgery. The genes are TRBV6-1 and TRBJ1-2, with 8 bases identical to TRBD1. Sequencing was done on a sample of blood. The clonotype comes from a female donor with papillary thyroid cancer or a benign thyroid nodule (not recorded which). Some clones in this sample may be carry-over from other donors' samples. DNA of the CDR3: TGTGCCAGCAGTGACTGCACAGGGGGTCGGTACGGCTATACCTTC. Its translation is CASSDCTGGRYGYTF.